This T cell receptor (beta chain) was recorded in a study of blood T cell repertoires in COVID-19. At the level of the study: Samples of COVID-19 (acute and convalescent) were obtained from the United States, Italy and Spain. Sources were T cells, B-cell-depleted T cells, or PBMCs; the material itself was cDNA or gDNA.

In the authors' workflow: Quantification of nucleated cells was approximated via reference gene primer amplification. Sequencing was performed with immunoSEQ multiplex PCR; in TCRdb, only in-frame clones are kept and a portion is missing. V and J calls and clone size are given by that table; D and trimming were obtained from the DNA. The sample includes roughly 220,000 clones, 70% to 85% of them seen just once. Germline loops: CDR1 LGHDT, CDR2 YNNKEL (reference sequence). This CDR3 region has 15 residues. V lost 0 bases and J 3 bases, leaving 12 bases between the germline ends. This clone was detected only a few times.

The sequence was collected from a woman aged 40 to 55 who had recovered from COVID-19. The chain has TRBV3-1 (or the pseudogene TRBV3-2) and TRBJ2-7; D perhaps matches TRBD1 (6 bases). Source material: peripheral blood. CDR3 amino acids: CASSQDHTGSYEQYF. The CDR3 coding sequence is TGTGCCAGCAGCCAAGATCATACAGGGAGCTACGAGCAGTACTTC.